This T cell receptor (beta chain) was found in a study of shared clonotypes between healthy human individuals. Study as a whole: Donors had three CD4 naive, three CD4 memory, two CD8 naive and one CD8 memory plate apiece.

V was clipped by 1 base and J by 4 bases, with 7 bases between them. This CDR3 is 13 amino acids long. From germline, CDR1 is SGHNT and CDR2 YYREEE (reference sequence). Naive CD8 cells were CD45RO-negative, positively selected for CCR7, excluding terminally differentiated effector memory CD45RA+ cells. Genomic DNA belonging to each subset was distributed in equal measure over several immunoSEQ plates. The repertoire was sequenced with immunoSEQ multiplex PCR; TCRdb's copy has only in-frame clones and lacks some. This repertoire shows approximately 810,000 clones, around 93% found once; its top ten account for around 24%.

This sequence was found in a man aged 25-45 years in good health. The sequenced sample consisted of naive CD8+ T cells sorted from blood. The chain combines TRBV5-4 with TRBJ2-3; D unclear. CDR3 coding DNA: TGTGCCAGCAGCTTGCGCAGTTCAGATACGCAGTATTTT. Translation gives CASSLRSSDTQYF.